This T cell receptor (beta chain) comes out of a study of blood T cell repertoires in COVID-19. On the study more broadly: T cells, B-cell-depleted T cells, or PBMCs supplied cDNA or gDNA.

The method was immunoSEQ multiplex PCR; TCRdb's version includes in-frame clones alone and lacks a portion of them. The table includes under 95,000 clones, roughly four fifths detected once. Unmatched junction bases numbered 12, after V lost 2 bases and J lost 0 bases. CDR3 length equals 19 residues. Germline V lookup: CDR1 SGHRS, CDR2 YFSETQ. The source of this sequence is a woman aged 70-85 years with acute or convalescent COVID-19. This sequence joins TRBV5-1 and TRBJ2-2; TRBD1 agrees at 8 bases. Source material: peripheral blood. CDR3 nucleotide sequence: TGCGCCAGCAGCTTCAAGGTGTTGACAGGGGCCTCGAACACCGGGGAGCTGTTTTTT. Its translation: CASSFKVLTGASNTGELFF. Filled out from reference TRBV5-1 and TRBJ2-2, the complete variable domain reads KAGVTQTPRYLIKTRGQQVTLSCSPISGHRSVSWYQQTPGQGLQFLFEYFSETQRNKGNFPGRFSGRQFSNSRSEMNVSTLELGDSALYLCASSFKVLTGASNTGELFFGEGSRLTVL.